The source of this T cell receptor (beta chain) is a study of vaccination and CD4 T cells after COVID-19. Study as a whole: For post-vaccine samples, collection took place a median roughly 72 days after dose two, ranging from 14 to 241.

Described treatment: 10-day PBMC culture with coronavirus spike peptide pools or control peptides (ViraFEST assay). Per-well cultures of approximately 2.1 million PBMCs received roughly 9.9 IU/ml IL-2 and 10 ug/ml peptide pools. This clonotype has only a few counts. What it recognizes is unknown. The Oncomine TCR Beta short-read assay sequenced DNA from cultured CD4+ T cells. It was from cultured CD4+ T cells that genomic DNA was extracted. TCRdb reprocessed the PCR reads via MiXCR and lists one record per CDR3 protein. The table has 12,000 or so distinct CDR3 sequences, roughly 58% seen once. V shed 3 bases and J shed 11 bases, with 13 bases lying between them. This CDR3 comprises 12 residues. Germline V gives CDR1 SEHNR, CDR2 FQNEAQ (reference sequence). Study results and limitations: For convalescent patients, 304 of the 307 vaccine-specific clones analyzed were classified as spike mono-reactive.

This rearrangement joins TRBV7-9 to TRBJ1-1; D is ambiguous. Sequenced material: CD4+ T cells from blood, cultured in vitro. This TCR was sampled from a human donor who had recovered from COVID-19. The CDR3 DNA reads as TGTGCCAGCAGCTTTGGAGAGAAAAGGGCTTTCTTT. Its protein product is CASSFGEKRAFF. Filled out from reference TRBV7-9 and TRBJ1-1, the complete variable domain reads DTGVSQNPRHKITKRGQNVTFRCDPISEHNRLYWYRQTLGQGPEFLTYFQNEAQLEKSRLLSDRFSAERPKGSFSTLEIQRTEQGDSAMYLCASSFGEKRAFFGQGTRLTVV.